Listed below are T cell receptor beta chains from one sample, sequenced in a study of T-cell memory formation after mild COVID-19. TCRdb itself ran the 5' RACE reads through MiXCR, one entry per CDR3 protein. The data hold 190,000 or so distinct CDR3 sequences, with under 30% observed a single time. The material sequenced was PBMCs or a T cell subset sorted from them (not recorded which). The receptors derive from an adult woman who had mild COVID-19 (a few samples of this study predate the infection). Cell type and time point are not known. CDR3s include the opening cysteine and the closing phenylalanine or tryptophan. D genes are given only for firm matches. Size is omitted from some rows. Given values are once, few, many or a class for expanded clones.

14 TRBJ2-2 . . TRBV7-9 CASSRDGGSGELFF TGTGCCAGCAGCCGGGATGGAGGATCCGGGGAGCTGTTTTTT
13 TRBJ2-7 few . TRBV7-9 CASSLTGTAEQYF TGTGCCAGCAGCTTAACAGGGACGGCCGAGCAGTACTTC
14 TRBJ2-5 . . TRBV7-2 CASSLAGLQETQYF TGTGCCAGCAGCTTAGCGGGCCTTCAAGAGACCCAGTACTTC
13 TRBJ2-1 few TRBD1 TRBV29-1 CSVGDRAYNEQFF TGCAGCGTTGGGGACAGGGCCTACAATGAGCAGTTCTTC
16 TRBJ2-7 once TRBD2 TRBV7-2 CASSPRTSGRHHEQYF TGTGCCAGCAGCCCCAGGACTAGCGGGAGACATCACGAGCAGTACTTC
16 TRBJ1-4 . . TRBV11-2 CASSSVLSGLSEKLFF TGTGCCAGCAGCTCCGTTTTATCGGGGCTGAGCGAAAAACTGTTTTTT
14 TRBJ2-7 . . TRBV12-3/TRBV12-4 CASSLGTFSYEQYF TGTGCCAGCTCCTTGGGAACATTCTCCTACGAGCAGTACTTC
17 TRBJ2-5 . TRBD2 TRBV9 CASSAGLAENVQETQYF TGTGCCAGCAGCGCGGGACTAGCGGAGAATGTACAAGAGACCCAGTACTTC
16 TRBJ1-1 . TRBD1 TRBV5-6 CASSLGAGGLNTEAFF TGTGCCAGCAGCTTGGGGGCAGGGGGCTTGAACACTGAAGCTTTCTTT
15 TRBJ2-3 . TRBD2 TRBV6-6 CASSLFSGRTDTQYF TGTGCCAGCAGCCTGTTTAGCGGGCGCACAGATACGCAGTATTTT
16 TRBJ1-2 few . TRBV4-1 CASRPGAPRAGEGYTF TGCGCCAGCAGACCTGGCGCCCCTAGGGCAGGCGAGGGCTACACCTTC
13 TRBJ1-2 . TRBD1 TRBV27 CASSRDRDYGYTF TGTGCCAGCAGTCGGGACAGGGACTATGGCTACACCTTC
16 TRBJ2-3 . . TRBV3-1 CASSQAVSGSTDTQYF TGTGCCAGCAGCCAAGCTGTGAGCGGGAGCACAGATACGCAGTATTTT
12 TRBJ1-3 few . TRBV7-9 CASSLEADTIYF TGTGCCAGCAGCTTAGAGGCGGACACCATATATTTT
14 TRBJ1-6 . . TRBV9 CASSPLGRNSPLHF TGTGCCAGCAGCCCCTTAGGGCGGAATTCACCCCTCCACTTT
14 TRBJ1-1 few TRBD1 TRBV5-1 CASSSGQGNTEAFF TGCGCCAGCAGCTCGGGACAGGGGAACACTGAAGCTTTCTTT
13 TRBJ2-5 few . TRBV6-5 CASSYGVEETQYF TGTGCCAGCAGTTACGGGGTGGAGGAGACCCAGTACTTC
12 TRBJ2-7 many . TRBV2 CASSEDGYEQYF TGTGCCAGCAGTGAGGACGGCTACGAGCAGTACTTC
12 TRBJ2-7 . . TRBV29-1 CSVGYRGYEQYF TGCAGCGTTGGGTACAGAGGATACGAGCAGTACTTC
13 TRBJ1-2 few . TRBV20-1 CSVPGGSNYGYTF TGCAGTGTCCCCGGGGGGTCAAACTATGGCTACACCTTC
16 TRBJ2-3 few TRBD2 TRBV11-2 CASSLDAGGPTDTQYF TGTGCCAGCAGCTTAGATGCGGGGGGTCCCACAGATACGCAGTATTTT
16 TRBJ2-1 . . TRBV4-1 CASSQAQNVGGYEQFF TGCGCCAGCAGCCAAGCTCAAAACGTAGGGGGTTATGAGCAGTTCTTC
16 TRBJ2-2 . . TRBV11-2 CASSLIFPGIDGELFF TGTGCCAGCAGCTTAATTTTCCCAGGGATTGACGGGGAGCTGTTTTTT
13 TRBJ1-1 . . TRBV12-3/TRBV12-4 CASTPSGRTEAFF TGTGCCAGCACCCCCTCGGGGCGGACTGAAGCTTTCTTT
14 TRBJ1-4 . . TRBV2 CASSEALSGGKLFF TGTGCCAGCAGTGAAGCGCTAAGCGGGGGAAAACTGTTTTTT
14 TRBJ1-6 . TRBD1 TRBV20-1 CSARGQGGNSPLHF TGCAGTGCTAGAGGACAGGGGGGGAATTCACCCCTCCACTTT
20 TRBJ2-7 . . TRBV6-5 CASAPRGGGNTRTPTYEQYF TGTGCCAGCGCGCCTAGGGGGGGTGGAAACACACGCACTCCTACCTACGAGCAGTACTTC
15 TRBJ1-1 . TRBD1 TRBV5-1 CASSSGTGPGTEAFF TGCGCCAGCAGCTCGGGGACAGGGCCTGGGACTGAAGCTTTCTTT
13 TRBJ2-7 . . TRBV14 CASSQVVSAEQYF TGTGCCAGCAGCCAAGTGGTTAGCGCTGAGCAGTACTTC
14 TRBJ2-7 . TRBD2 TRBV4-2 CASSQAGGSYEQYF TGTGCCAGCAGCCAGGCGGGGGGCTCCTACGAGCAGTACTTC
14 TRBJ1-5 . . TRBV20-1 CSARRGPTNKPQHF TGCAGTGCCAGGCGGGGACCGACAAATAAGCCCCAGCATTTT